This T cell receptor (beta chain) was captured by sequencing in a study of shared clonotypes between healthy human individuals. Sequencing used immunoSEQ multiplex PCR; TCRdb keeps in-frame clones, though not all of them. Among hundreds of thousands of clones listed, roughly 73% were seen once. The CDR3 runs to 15 residues. V lost 5 bases, J lost 4 bases, and 10 bases stayed unmatched. Germline values: CDR1 SSHAT, CDR2 FNYEAQ (reference sequence). Sequencing used memory CD4+ T cells sorted from blood. Subset noted: CD45RA-negative fraction. The V gene is TRBV7-7, the J gene TRBJ2-5; TRBD1 matches at 7 bases. The clonotype comes from a woman in her 30s in good health. The CDR3 sequence: CASSPDRFPGETQYF. CDR3 coding DNA: TGTGCCAGCAGCCCGGACAGGTTCCCGGGAGAGACCCAGTACTTC.